Sequencing of this T cell receptor beta chain was carried out in a study of blood T cells in healthy people across ages. Each donor was a healthy Caucasian individual from Russia, aged roughly 6 to 90. A second PCR of roughly 7 to 11 cycles used a sample-barcoded 5' primer and a J-beta primer mix. TCRdb analysed the 5' RACE reads with MiXCR anew, one entry per CDR3 protein. The data contain about 1,400,000 distinct CDR3 sequences, approximately 38% of them singletons. This clonotype was seen only once. V was trimmed by 1 base and J by 7 bases, leaving 7 bases between them. In germline, CDR1 is MGHRA, CDR2 YSYEKL. This CDR3 has 13 amino acids.

The receptor's source is a woman aged 18 to 35 in good health. The V call is TRBV4-1, the J call TRBJ2-2; D not certain. The sequenced material came from blood. In nucleotides, the CDR3 is TGCGCCAGCAGCCAAGTAATCAACGGGGAGCTGTTTTTT. Encoded protein: CASSQVINGELFF.